The sequence of this T cell receptor (beta chain) was determined in a study of OX40 agonist ivuxolimab in advanced cancers. Study information: Prior checkpoint blockade (anti-PD-1, anti-PD-L1 or anti-CTLA-4) was permitted; under 50% had it. Study outcomes and limitations: Relative to CD4+ cells, CD8+ T cells on average had more expanded clones.

Assay: immunoSEQ multiplex PCR; the TCRdb copy retains only in-frame clones and omits some. The table includes about 71,000 clones, over 80% detected once. Germline assignment: CDR1 LGHNA and CDR2 YSLEER. This CDR3 comprises 16 residues. With 0 bases removed from V and 3 bases from J, the gap between germline ends came to 15 bases. A note on this clone: Its specificity is not known.

This TCR was recovered from an adult with an advanced solid tumor such as melanoma, head and neck, liver or kidney cancer. This chain connects TRBV4-3 to TRBJ2-7; no clear D gene. Sample: CD4+ or CD8+ T cells sorted from blood, taken in a trial of the OX40 agonist ivuxolimab. DNA for the CDR3: TGCGCCAGCAGCCAAGAATGGCAAACCCGATTCTACGAGCAGTACTTC. This gives the protein CASSQEWQTRFYEQYF.